One and the same sample provided the 32 T cell receptor beta chains below, sequenced in a study of T cells in women clearing cervical HPV infection. The repertoire was sequenced with immunoSEQ multiplex PCR; TCRdb's copy has only in-frame clones and lacks some. The data show 25,000 or so clones, and the top ten clones hold under 10%. The specimen sequenced was blood buffy coat. Receptor source: a woman between 18 and 75 years old with a cervical HPV16 infection that either progressed to CIN3+ or cleared (not recorded which).

With respect to this clone: The read ends 3 residues shy of where the CDR3 ends; the end is completed using the germline J gene. V gene TRBV7-2 combines with J gene TRBJ1-2; unclear D gene. The CDR3 loop spans 14 amino acids. Germline loops: CDR1 SGHTA, CDR2 FQGNSA. V lost 1 base, J lost 3 bases, and 9 bases lay in between. CDR3 in amino acids: CASSLVGGDYGYTF. CDR3 DNA, as far as it was read: TGTGCCAGCAGCTTAGTCGGCGGAGACTATGGC. Full variable domain (outside the CDR3, taken from reference TRBV7-2 and TRBJ1-2): GAGVSQSPSNKVTEKGKDVELRCDPISGHTALYWYRQSLGQGLEFLIYFQGNSAPDKSGLPSDRFSAERTGGSVSTLTIQRTQQEDSAVYLCASSLVGGDYGYTFGSGTRLTVV.

Comments on this clone: The CDR3 end lies 3 residues beyond the end of the read and is filled in from the germline J gene. The J gene is TRBJ2-5, the V gene TRBV7-3, with unresolved D. Germline values: CDR1 SGHTA, CDR2 FQGTGA. Between the trimmed V and J ends, which lost 2 bases and 1 base, there was a span of 5 bases. The length of the CDR3 is 13 residues. CDR3 amino acids: CASSLLSQETQYF. CDR3 DNA (partial): TGTGCCAGCAGCTTATTATCCCAAGAGACC. The variable domain in full, completed from reference TRBV7-3 and TRBJ2-5, reads GAGVSQTPSNKVTEKGKYVELRCDPISGHTALYWYRQSLGQGPEFLIYFQGTGAADDSGLPNDRFFAVRPEGSVSTLKIQRTERGDSAVYLCASSLLSQETQYFGPGTRLLVL.

With regard to this clone: The CDR3 is cut off 3 residues early in the read; its end comes from the germline J gene. The chain carries TRBV5-1 and TRBJ2-1; 8 bases fit TRBD2. The CDR3 spans 16 residues. Losses at the gene ends were 3 bases for V and 1 base for J; bases not matched to a gene: 6. Germline loops: CDR1 SGHRS, CDR2 YFSETQ. CDR3 in amino acids: CASSSETSASYNEQFF. The DNA read from the CDR3 is TGCGCCAGCAGCTCGGAGACTAGCGCATCCTACAATGAG.

In the case of this clone: Coverage ceases 3 residues before the CDR3 finishes, and the germline J gene fills in the end. The chain carries TRBV2 and TRBJ1-4; D remains ambiguous. With 5 bases removed from V and 0 bases from J, the gap between germline ends came to 7 bases. The CDR3 extends over 14 amino acids. Germline values: CDR1 SNHLY, CDR2 FYNNEI. CDR3 region: CASSISATNEKLFF. CDR3 bases read: TGTGCCAGCAGTATTAGTGCAACTAATGAAAAA.

As to this clone: The CDR3 end falls 3 residues outside the read, so it is completed with the germline J gene. V and J are TRBV5-4 and TRBJ2-1; D gene uncertain. CDR1 and CDR2 (germline): SGHNT, YYREEE (reference sequence). The V end lost 4 bases, the J end lost 5 bases, and 13 bases lay between the germline ends. This CDR3 spans 14 amino acids. CDR3 in amino acids: CASSRKRFDNEQFF. The CDR3 bases that were read are TGTGCCAGCAGCCGCAAGAGGTTTGACAATGAG.

Points on this clone: Sequencing ends 3 residues short of the CDR3 end; the germline J gene provides the rest. This sequence joins TRBV20-1 and TRBJ1-2, with D tentatively TRBD1 (5 bases). Germline CDR1 reads DFQATT; CDR2 reads SNEGSKA (reference sequence). This CDR3 region has 12 residues. Partial CDR3 DNA: TGCAGTGCTAGAGATCGGAGGGGCGGC. Its protein is CSARDRRGG. The entire CDR3 protein reads CSARDRRGGYTF.

Concerning this clone itself: From the germline J gene comes the end of the CDR3, since the read stops 3 residues before it. The rearrangement links TRBV30 to TRBJ2-3; 12 bases align to TRBD1. Trimming removed 2 bases from V and 5 bases from J; junction bases left unmatched: 5. Germline CDR1 and CDR2: GTSNPN and SVGIG (reference sequence). There are 15 residues in the CDR3. The sequenced part of the CDR3 DNA is TGTGCCTGGAGTATGGGACAGGGGGCAATAGATACG. Its protein is CAWSMGQGAIDT. From start to end, the CDR3 is CAWSMGQGAIDTQYF.

To note about this clone: The sequenced fragment ends 3 residues before the CDR3 boundary, so the rest is inferred from the germline J gene. The chain links TRBV7-2 to TRBJ2-3; 7 bases are a match to TRBD1. CDR1 is SGHTA, CDR2 FQGNSA, per germline. The ends lost 8 bases at V and 2 bases at J; junction bases unmatched: 7. There are 14 residues in the CDR3. CDR3 sequence reads: CASLRDRDTDTQYF. The CDR3 DNA, read in part, is TGTGCCAGCCTTAGAGACAGGGACACAGATACG.

With regard to this clone: The read terminates 3 residues before the CDR3 end, so the remaining end is supplied by the germline J gene. The chain links TRBV4-1 to TRBJ2-7; TRBD1 matches at 10 bases. The V and J ends lost 2 bases and 1 base, in that order; junction bases with no gene match: 2. CDR1 is MGHRA, CDR2 YSYEKL, per germline. CDR3 length equals 15 residues. The sequenced CDR3 bases are TGCGCCAGCAGCCAACGGGACAGGGGATCCTACGAG. This codes for CASSQRDRGSYE. The whole CDR3 is CASSQRDRGSYEQYF.

Details on this clone: The read halts 3 residues ahead of the CDR3 end, with the missing end drawn from the germline J gene. The chain has TRBV7-2 and TRBJ1-2; D is unresolved. This CDR3 is built from 13 residues. From germline, CDR1 is SGHTA and CDR2 FQGNSA. The chain's CDR3 is CASTPPGSYDYTF. Partial CDR3 DNA: TGTGCCAGCACCCCCCCAGGCTCCTACGAC.

With regard to this clone: The CDR3 goes on 3 residues after the read ends, and that part is filled in from the germline J gene. The rearrangement links TRBV7-3 to TRBJ1-1; 8 bases are shared with TRBD1. There are 13 residues in the CDR3. Germline values: CDR1 SGHTA, CDR2 FQGTGA. Incomplete CDR3 DNA: TGTGCCAGCAGCTTAGGACAGGGCCCGGAA. Protein product: CASSLGQGPE. The CDR3 as a whole reads CASSLGQGPEAFF.

Note on this clone: The read is 3 residues too short to cover the CDR3 end, so that end is filled in from the germline J gene. The V and J genes are TRBV2 and TRBJ1-1, with a weak D call TRBD1 (6 bases). The CDR3 consists of 13 residues. Germline V gene sequence: CDR1 SNHLY, CDR2 FYNNEI. V lost 5 bases, J lost 1 base, and 8 bases lay in between. CDR3 DNA, as far as it was read: TGTGCCAGCAGTTTACAGGGGAACACTGAA. This sequence encodes CASSLQGNTE. The whole CDR3 protein is CASSLQGNTEAFF.

Concerning this clone itself: The CDR3 is cut off 3 residues early in the read; its end comes from the germline J gene. The rearrangement uses TRBV5-1 and TRBJ2-1, with D possibly being TRBD2 (5 bases). V shed 0 bases and J shed 8 bases, with 9 bases lying between them. This CDR3 comprises 13 residues. From germline, CDR1 is SGHRS and CDR2 YFSETQ. CDR3 DNA, as far as it was read: TGCGCCAGCAGCTTGGCCCTAGCAGATGAG. Translating gives CASSLALADE. The entire CDR3 sequence reads CASSLALADEQFF.

Comment on this clone: The missing CDR3 end, 3 residues past where the read stops, is filled in from the germline J gene. The rearrangement uses TRBV28 and TRBJ2-7, with 10 bases matching TRBD1. Looked up from germline, CDR1 is MDHEN and CDR2 is SYDVKM. With 5 bases clipped from V and 6 bases from J, the junction kept 7 bases outside the gene matches. This CDR3 spans 14 amino acids. CDR3 amino acids: CASSPRQGAVEQYF. CDR3 bases read: TGTGCCAGCAGTCCTCGACAGGGGGCGGTCGAG.

About this clone itself: The CDR3 end lies 3 residues beyond the end of the read and is filled in from the germline J gene. V usage is TRBV19 and J usage is TRBJ1-5; D ambiguous. CDR3 length: 13 amino acids. Trimming pared 6 bases from V and 6 bases from J, leaving 12 bases between. The germline gives CDR1 LNHDA, CDR2 SQIVND (reference sequence). This CDR3 is CASRPKGFQPQHF. Incomplete CDR3 DNA: TGTGCCAGTAGACCAAAAGGCTTTCAGCCC.

To note about this clone: The CDR3 end falls 3 residues outside the read, so it is completed with the germline J gene. This chain joins TRBV19 and TRBJ1-1; D remains unclear. Germline V gene sequence: CDR1 LNHDA, CDR2 SQIVND (reference sequence). V dropped 3 bases and J dropped 3 bases, with 8 bases sitting between them. This CDR3 comprises 13 residues. The part of the CDR3 DNA that was read is TGTGCCAGTAGTATCTCGGTGGACACTGAA. Translation gives CASSISVDTE. The full CDR3 reads CASSISVDTEAFF.

About this clone itself: The CDR3 goes on 3 residues after the read ends, and that part is filled in from the germline J gene. The rearrangement uses TRBV7-3 and TRBJ2-7; D gene ambiguous. This CDR3 spans 14 amino acids. V was clipped by 2 bases and J by 2 bases, with 10 bases between them. Germline V lookup: CDR1 SGHTA, CDR2 FQGTGA. CDR3 residues: CASSLYSGAYEQYF. The CDR3 bases that were read are TGTGCCAGCAGCTTATATTCAGGCGCCTACGAG.

This clone registers medium-sized (0.01 to 0.1%) by frequency. From the germline J gene comes the end of the CDR3, since the read stops 3 residues before it. The V call is TRBV13, the J call TRBJ2-2; the match to TRBD1 covers 8 bases. Germline loops: CDR1 PRHDT, CDR2 FYEKMQ (reference sequence). This CDR3 region has 15 residues. V dropped 4 bases and J dropped 5; count of bases not matched to a gene: 6. The CDR3 sequence: CASSSGTGQTGELFF. The DNA read from the CDR3 is TGTGCCAGCAGCTCGGGGACAGGCCAGACCGGGGAG.

The CDR3 spells CASHFGQAPHYNEQFF. CDR3 DNA, as far as it was read: TGTGCCAGCCACTTCGGACAGGCCCCCCATTACAATGAG. The rearrangement links TRBV14 to TRBJ2-1, with 7 bases lining up with TRBD1. The read comes to an end 3 residues before the CDR3 does, leaving the germline J gene to fill in the end. CDR3 length equals 16 residues. Germline V CDR1 and CDR2: SGHDN, FVKESK. V lost 8 bases and J lost 4; bases outside the gene matches: 14.

For this clone: The read ends 3 residues early relative to the CDR3; the germline J gene fills the gap. The rearrangement uses TRBV6-4 and TRBJ1-6; the match to TRBD1 covers 12 bases. The CDR3 totals 16 residues. J lost 7 bases, V lost 4 bases, and 5 bases had no gene match. Germline lookup yields CDR1 MRHNA and CDR2 SNTAGT. The chain's CDR3 is CASSVQGQGANSPLHF. The CDR3 bases that were read are TGTGCCAGCAGTGTGCAGGGACAGGGGGCGAATTCACCC.

Turning to this clone: The read is 3 residues too short to cover the CDR3 end, so that end is filled in from the germline J gene. V is TRBV5-1 and J is TRBJ2-3, with D unresolved. Looked up from germline, CDR1 is SGHRS and CDR2 is YFSETQ. The CDR3 length is 15 residues. V lost 4 bases and J lost 0, with 12 bases in between. CDR3 amino acids: CASSPVSRSTDTQYF. The DNA read from the CDR3 is TGCGCCAGCAGCCCGGTTAGCAGAAGCACAGATACG.

As for this clone: The read finishes 3 residues shy of the CDR3 end, and the germline J gene is used to complete it. This sequence joins TRBV7-2 and TRBJ1-1; the D gene is possibly TRBD1 (5 bases). CDR3 length equals 12 residues. Germline V gene lookup returns CDR1 SGHTA and CDR2 FQGNSA. The CDR3: CASSRGTPEAFF. The sequenced CDR3 bases are TGTGCCAGCAGCCGGGGGACTCCGGAA.

A note on this clone: The observed sequence ends 3 residues before the CDR3 terminus, with the missing tail filled in from the germline J gene. V is TRBV6-1 and J is TRBJ2-5; unclear D gene. Germline V gives CDR1 MNHNS, CDR2 SASEGT. This CDR3 is 14 amino acids long. The ends were cut back, 1 base at V and 4 bases at J, with 10 bases in the middle. The sequenced CDR3 bases are TGTGCCAGCAGTGAAGGCTGGTCGGGAGAGACC. Its translation is CASSEGWSGET. The full CDR3 protein is CASSEGWSGETQYF.

The part of the CDR3 DNA that was read is TGCAGTGCTAGAGTCGGCGGTTGGGAGACC. Residues: CSARVGGWET. The whole CDR3 sequence reads CSARVGGWETQYF. V is TRBV20-1 and J is TRBJ2-5, with D hard to call. The CDR3 is cut off 3 residues early in the read; its end comes from the germline J gene. Germline V gene data show CDR1 as DFQATT and CDR2 as SNEGSKA (reference sequence). The CDR3 totals 13 residues. V was pared by 1 base and J by 5 bases, with 11 bases between.

Note on this clone: Coverage ceases 3 residues before the CDR3 finishes, and the germline J gene fills in the end. The V and J genes are TRBV5-1 and TRBJ1-6, with 7 nucleotides matching TRBD1. With V trimmed by 0 bases and J by 4 bases, 4 bases remained unmatched. CDR1 and CDR2 from the germline V gene are SGHRS and YFSETQ. This CDR3 comprises 16 residues. This CDR3 reads CASSLADRNYNSPLHF. Incomplete CDR3 DNA: TGCGCCAGCAGCTTGGCGGACAGGAATTATAATTCACCC.

On this clone itself: Read sequence stops 3 residues before the CDR3 end, and the germline J gene provides the missing end. The gene calls are TRBV11-3 and TRBJ2-7; 8 nucleotides line up with TRBD2. The length of the CDR3 is 13 residues. V was clipped by 6 bases and J by 6 bases; unmatched bases: 7. CDR1 SGHNT and CDR2 YENEEA come from the germline V gene. The CDR3 is CASRPGLGGEQYF. The covered CDR3 bases are TGTGCCAGCAGACCGGGACTAGGTGGCGAG.

Worth noting for this clone: The read gets to within 3 residues of the CDR3 end, and the germline J gene fills in the rest. This chain links TRBV20-1 with TRBJ2-1; 16 nucleotides align to TRBD2. Germline V gene data show CDR1 as DFQATT and CDR2 as SNEGSKA (reference sequence). Trimming cost V 6 bases and J 7 bases; bases outside gene matches: 12. This CDR3 has 17 amino acids. CDR3 region: CSAPGTSGRARDNEQFF. CDR3 DNA, as far as it was read: TGCAGTGCCCCTGGGACTAGCGGGAGGGCCAGGGATAATGAG.

In regard to this clone: The read is 3 residues too short to cover the CDR3 end, so that end is filled in from the germline J gene. The V and J genes are TRBV5-1 and TRBJ2-7, with 8 bases matching TRBD2. Germline trimming cut 1 base from V and 1 base from J; bases unmatched to any gene: 7. Germline assignment: CDR1 SGHRS and CDR2 YFSETQ. CDR3 length: 16 residues. CDR3 DNA, as far as it was read: TGCGCCAGCAGCTTGTCCGGGGGGGGGCGGTCCTACGAG. Residues: CASSLSGGGRSYE. The whole CDR3 sequence is CASSLSGGGRSYEQYF.

Regarding this clone: The read ends 3 residues before the CDR3 terminus; that terminus is restored from the germline J gene. V gene TRBV6-1 combines with J gene TRBJ2-3; 8 bases line up with TRBD2. CDR1 is MNHNS and CDR2 is SASEGT in the germline V gene. The CDR3 consists of 14 residues. The CDR3 protein is CASSGGLAFGTQYF. The sequenced part of the CDR3 DNA is TGTGCCAGCAGTGGAGGACTAGCTTTCGGCACG.

Concerning this clone: The read ends 3 residues early relative to the CDR3; the germline J gene fills the gap. The chain uses TRBV9 and TRBJ2-7; D might be TRBD2 (5 bases). CDR1 is SGDLS and CDR2 is YYNGEE in the germline V gene. The V end lost 0 bases, the J end lost 0 bases, and 10 bases lay between the germline ends. The CDR3 consists of 15 residues. The CDR3 bases that were read are TGTGCCAGCAGCGTAGGTAGCGCGAGCTCCTACGAG. Its translation: CASSVGSASSYE. The CDR3, in full, reads CASSVGSASSYEQYF.

Comments on this clone: The CDR3 end lies 3 residues beyond the end of the read and is filled in from the germline J gene. J is TRBJ2-2 and V is TRBV11-2; 10 bases match TRBD1. This CDR3 is 15 amino acids long. The V segment lost 1 base and the J segment 6 bases; nucleotides outside the gene matches: 2. CDR1 is SGHAT and CDR2 is FQNNGV in the germline V gene. The covered CDR3 bases are TGTGCCAGCAGCTTAGGGACAGGGGGAGCCGGGGAG. Its translation is CASSLGTGGAGE. The full-length CDR3 reads as CASSLGTGGAGELFF.

A note on this clone: From the germline J gene comes the end of the CDR3, since the read stops 3 residues before it. This chain uses TRBV20-1 with TRBJ1-1, with D unclear. The germline CDR1 and CDR2 sequences are DFQATT and SNEGSKA (reference sequence). V was trimmed by 3 bases and J by 0 bases, leaving 8 bases between them. The CDR3 sequence is 13 residues long. CDR3 region: CSARRHMNTEAFF. The covered CDR3 bases are TGCAGTGCTAGGCGACATATGAACACTGAA.